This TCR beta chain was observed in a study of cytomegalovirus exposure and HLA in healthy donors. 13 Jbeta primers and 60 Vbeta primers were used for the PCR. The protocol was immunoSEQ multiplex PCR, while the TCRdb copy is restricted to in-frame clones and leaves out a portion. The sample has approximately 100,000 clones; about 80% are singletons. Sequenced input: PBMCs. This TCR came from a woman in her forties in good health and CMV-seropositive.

CDR3 protein: CASSSQGIQKETQYF. The DNA of the CDR3 is TGTGCCAGCAGCTCACAGGGTATACAAAAAGAGACCCAGTACTTC. The genes are TRBV5-4 and TRBJ2-5; possible D gene TRBD1, 6 bases. V gave up 3 bases and J gave up 3 bases, with 15 bases separating them. Germline CDR1 is SGHNT and CDR2 is YYREEE (reference sequence). The CDR3 runs to 15 residues.